This record concerns one T cell receptor beta chain sequence. The antigen remains unidentified. The entry originates in a study of T cell repertoires in cytomegalovirus infection. Study-wide background: Epitope selection comprised recently identified HLA-C-restricted CMV epitopes and well-studied HLA-B-restricted CMV epitopes.

A single record per CDR3 protein comes from TCRdb applying MiXCR to the reads. This sample has 700,000 to 900,000 distinct CDR3 sequences, with around 29% found just once. The TCR was taken from a human donor in good health (CMV status not recorded). Some clones in this sample may be carry-over from other donors' samples. Sequencing was performed on cultured CD8+ T cells from PBMCs, taken from culture after CMV antigen stimulation.

The DNA of the CDR3 is TGTGCCAGTAGTATTAAGGACAGGGGTGGCGACGAGCAGTACTTC. Translated, it gives CASSIKDRGGDEQYF. The chain employs TRBV19 and TRBJ2-7, with 9 bases lining up with TRBD1. Germline CDR1 and CDR2: LNHDA and SQIVND (reference sequence). The CDR3 totals 15 residues. V was clipped by 3 bases and J by 5 bases; unmatched bases: 8.